The following is a T cell receptor (beta chain) sequence with its context. The sample comes from a study of T cell responses to AZD1222 COVID-19 vaccine. Study-wide background: Doses given second, at about 4 or about 12 weeks, were pooled.

Profiling relied on immunoSEQ multiplex PCR, and the TCRdb table lists in-frame clones only, not all of them. The sample shows about 130,000 clones, 70% to 90% of them seen only once. Germline CDR1 is LNHNV and CDR2 is YYDKDF (reference sequence). This CDR3 has 15 residues. V lost 2 bases and J lost 10; bases outside the gene matches: 13. The sample here was peripheral blood, taken on day 0 of AZD1222 vaccination. The receptor was isolated from an adult in good health. The V call is TRBV15, the J call TRBJ1-1; TRBD1 matches 7 bases. Written as DNA, the CDR3 is TGTGCCACCAGCAGACGTTCTCAGGGGGTAATGGGAGCTTTCTTT. It translates to CATSRRSQGVMGAFF.